Each of the 4 T cell receptor beta chains below was sequenced from the same sample in a study of beta chain features in type 1 diabetes. Overall study results and limits: Shortening that was moderate but significant affected the TCRB CDR3s of Type 1 diabetes patients in all four CD4+ subsets.

Their recognized antigens are unknown. Reverse transcribing all isolated RNA meant expressed TCRB transcripts were sequenced. The data were produced by immunoSEQ multiplex PCR, yet TCRdb's version contains in-frame clones alone and is incomplete. Of about 280,000 clones listed, 15% are singletons. The sample taken for sequencing was naive CD4+ T cells from blood. All receptors come from a man aged 18 to 30 with type 1 diabetes.

This clone was recorded once. This chain connects TRBV10-3 to TRBJ2-1; 7 nucleotides match TRBD2. Trimming at V came to 4 bases and at J to 5 bases, leaving 11 bases not matched to a gene. Germline V gene data show CDR1 as ENHRY and CDR2 as SYGVKD. The CDR3 is 16 amino acids. CDR3 amino acids: CAISAPPPSGHNEQFF. CDR3 DNA sequence: TGTGCCATCAGTGCCCCTCCGCCTAGCGGACACAATGAGCAGTTCTTC.

The chain has TRBV7-9 and TRBJ2-7; D uncertain. V was shortened by 1 base and J by 4 bases, with 8 bases between the two germline ends. The germline V gene has CDR1 SEHNR and CDR2 FQNEAQ (reference sequence). The CDR3 has 13 residues. CDR3 coding DNA: TGTGCCAGCAGCTTAGGTTCAGATTACGAGCAGTACTTC. Translating it yields CASSLGSDYEQYF.

This clone was observed a few times. The CDR3 nucleotides read TGTGCCAGCAGCGTAGAAGGGACAGCCATCTACGAGCAGTACTTC. It specifies CASSVEGTAIYEQYF. The V and J genes are TRBV9 and TRBJ2-7; 7 bases match TRBD1. Germline-derived CDR1 and CDR2 are SGDLS and YYNGEE. This CDR3 has 15 amino acids. V was pared by 0 bases and J by 3 bases, with 6 bases of the junction left unmatched. The full variable domain, rest sourced from reference TRBV9 and TRBJ2-7, is DSGVTQTPKHLITATGQRVTLRCSPRSGDLSVYWYQQSLDQGLQFLIQYYNGEERAKGNILERFSAQQFPDLHSELNLSSLELGDSALYFCASSVEGTAIYEQYFGPGTRLTVT.

In the case of this clone: Other nucleotide sequences in the sample specify the same CDR3. The genes are TRBV20-1 and TRBJ2-7, with D unclear. Germline CDR1 reads DFQATT; CDR2 reads SNEGSKA (reference sequence). There are 11 residues in the CDR3. V was pared by 0 bases and J by 4 bases, with 4 bases between. The CDR3 sequence: CSARDLYEQYF. CDR3 sequence (DNA): TGCAGTGCTAGAGATCTATACGAGCAGTACTTC.